The 3 T cell receptor beta chains presented below share a single source sample, sequenced in a study of blood T cell repertoires in COVID-19. Sequenced by immunoSEQ multiplex PCR; TCRdb stores in-frame clones only, minus some. This sample has some 80,000 clones; 78% occur once, and the top ten carry 35% to 40%. The sample was peripheral blood. All receptors derive from a man in his 60s with COVID-19, enrolled during active disease.

This chain connects TRBV7-6 to TRBJ2-7; D is perhaps TRBD2 (5 bases). The CDR3 loop spans 16 amino acids. Per germline, CDR1 SGHVS and CDR2 FNYEAQ. V was trimmed by 4 bases and J by 0 bases, leaving 16 bases between them. The CDR3: CASSSRLSGNSYEQYF. DNA for the CDR3: TGTGCCAGCAGCTCACGTCTAAGCGGAAACTCCTACGAGCAGTACTTC.

V gene TRBV7-8 combines with J gene TRBJ1-1, with D possibly matching TRBD1 (5 bases). The germline gives CDR1 SGHVS, CDR2 FQNEAQ. The CDR3 is made up of 14 amino acids. V was shortened by 5 bases and J by 1 base, with 11 bases between the two germline ends. CDR3 protein: CASSPLTGNTEAFF. CDR3 coding DNA: TGTGCCAGCAGCCCATTAACAGGGAACACTGAAGCTTTCTTT.

The rearrangement joins TRBV10-3 to TRBJ1-5; possibly TRBD1 for D (6 bases). V lost 3 bases, J lost 4 bases, and 10 bases lay in between. The CDR3 contains 14 residues. Germline CDR1 ENHRY, CDR2 SYGVKD. The CDR3 here is CAISDWDKNQPQHF. The CDR3 DNA is TGTGCCATCAGTGATTGGGACAAAAATCAGCCCCAGCATTTT.